The clone carrying this TCR beta chain was counted at least ten times. What it binds is unknown. These data belong to a study of regulatory T cells in long-lasting Graves disease. Study-wide findings and caveats: The sample size was small, and this may have reduced accuracy. Favored usage of TRBV28, TRBJ1-2 and TRBJ2-5 was recorded in persistent disease.

Time point given: newly diagnosed GD, antithyroid drugs for less than 3 months. The authors made the TCR library using RNA they extracted from PBMCs. For TCR beta, libraries came from iRepertoire HTBI primers and Arm-PCR of CDR3 regions. TCRdb redid the calling of the multiplex PCR reads with MiXCR, one entry per CDR3 protein. Of over 350,000 distinct CDR3 sequences listed, 15% were seen once; the top ten hold approximately 7.6%. The CDR3 sequence is 15 residues long. Germline V gene data show CDR1 as LNHDA and CDR2 as SQIVND (reference sequence). V dropped 2 bases and J dropped 9; count of bases not matched to a gene: 4. These data were also filed under a second study, of T cells in Graves' hyperthyroidism and ophthalmopathy. That publication notes: Clonotypes that were expanded in thyroid above 0.001 mostly appeared in blood too.

The origin of this receptor is a middle-aged woman with Graves disease. This sequence joins TRBV19 and TRBJ2-1; TRBD2 aligns across 13 bases. The input for sequencing was peripheral blood mononuclear cells (PBMCs), taken at new diagnosis, from a patient treated with antithyroid drugs. DNA for the CDR3: TGTGCCAGTAGTATACCGGGACTAGCGGGATTTGAGCAGTTCTTC. Translated, it gives CASSIPGLAGFEQFF.